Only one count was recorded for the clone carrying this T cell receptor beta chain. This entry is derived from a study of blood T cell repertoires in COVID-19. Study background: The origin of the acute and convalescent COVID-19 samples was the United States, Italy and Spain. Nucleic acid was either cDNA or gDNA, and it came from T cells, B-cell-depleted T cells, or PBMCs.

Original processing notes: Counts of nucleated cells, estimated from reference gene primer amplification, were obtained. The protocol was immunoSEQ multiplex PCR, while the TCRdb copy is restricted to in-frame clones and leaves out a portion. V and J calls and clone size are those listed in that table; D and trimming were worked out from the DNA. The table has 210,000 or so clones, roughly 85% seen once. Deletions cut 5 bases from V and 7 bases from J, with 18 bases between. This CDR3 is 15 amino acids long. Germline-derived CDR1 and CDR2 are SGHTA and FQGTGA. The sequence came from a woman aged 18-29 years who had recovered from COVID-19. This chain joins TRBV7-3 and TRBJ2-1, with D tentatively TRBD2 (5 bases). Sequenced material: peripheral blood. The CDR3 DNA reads TGTGCCAGCAGCCTAATGCAGTTGGGCGGGAATGAGCAGTTCTTC. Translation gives CASSLMQLGGNEQFF. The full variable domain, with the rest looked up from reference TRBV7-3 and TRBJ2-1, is GAGVSQTPSNKVTEKGKYVELRCDPISGHTALYWYRQSLGQGPEFLIYFQGTGAADDSGLPNDRFFAVRPEGSVSTLKIQRTERGDSAVYLCASSLMQLGGNEQFFGPGTRLTVL.